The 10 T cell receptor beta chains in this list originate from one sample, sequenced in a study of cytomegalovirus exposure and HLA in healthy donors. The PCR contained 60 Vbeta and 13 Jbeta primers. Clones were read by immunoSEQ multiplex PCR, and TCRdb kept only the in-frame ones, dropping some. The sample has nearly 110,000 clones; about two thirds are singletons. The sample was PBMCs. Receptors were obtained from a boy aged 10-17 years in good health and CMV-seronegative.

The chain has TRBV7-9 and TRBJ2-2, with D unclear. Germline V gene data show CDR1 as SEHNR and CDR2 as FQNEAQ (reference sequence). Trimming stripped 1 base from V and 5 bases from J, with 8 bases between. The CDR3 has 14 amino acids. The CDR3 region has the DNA TGTGCCAGCAGCTTAGATCCCATGACCGGGGAGCTGTTTTTT. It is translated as CASSLDPMTGELFF.

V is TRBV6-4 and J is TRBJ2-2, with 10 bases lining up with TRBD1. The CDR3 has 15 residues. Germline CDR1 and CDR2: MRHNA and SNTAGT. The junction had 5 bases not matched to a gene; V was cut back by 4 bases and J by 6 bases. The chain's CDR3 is CASSGDGTGAGELFF. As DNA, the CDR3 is TGTGCCAGCAGTGGCGACGGGACAGGGGCCGGGGAGCTGTTTTTT.

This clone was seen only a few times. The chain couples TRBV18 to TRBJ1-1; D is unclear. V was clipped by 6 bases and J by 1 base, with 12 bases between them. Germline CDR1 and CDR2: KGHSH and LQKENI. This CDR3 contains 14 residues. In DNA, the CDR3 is TGTGCCAGCTCCCCAACGTGGGCGAACACTGAAGCTTTCTTT. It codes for CASSPTWANTEAFF.

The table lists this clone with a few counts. The CDR3 sequence is CASSLGGQGFEQFF. The CDR3 DNA follows: TGCGCCAGCAGCCTTGGCGGACAGGGTTTTGAGCAGTTCTTC. The V gene is TRBV5-1, the J gene TRBJ2-1; 8 nucleotides line up with TRBD1. J was trimmed by 9 bases and V by 4 bases; bases with no gene match: 9. Germline CDR1 and CDR2: SGHRS and YFSETQ. This CDR3 contains 14 residues.

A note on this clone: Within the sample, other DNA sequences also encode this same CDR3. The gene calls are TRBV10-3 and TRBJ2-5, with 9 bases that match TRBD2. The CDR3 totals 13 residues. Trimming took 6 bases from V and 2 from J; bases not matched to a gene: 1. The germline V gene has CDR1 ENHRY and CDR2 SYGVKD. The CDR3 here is CAISAGGQETQYF. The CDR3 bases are TGTGCCATCAGCGCGGGGGGGCAAGAGACCCAGTACTTC.

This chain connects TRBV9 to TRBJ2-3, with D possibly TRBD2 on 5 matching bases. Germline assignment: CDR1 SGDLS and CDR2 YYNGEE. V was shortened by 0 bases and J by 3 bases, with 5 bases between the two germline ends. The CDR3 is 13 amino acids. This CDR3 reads CASSVGGTDTQYF. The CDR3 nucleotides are TGTGCCAGCAGCGTAGGCGGGACAGATACGCAGTATTTT.

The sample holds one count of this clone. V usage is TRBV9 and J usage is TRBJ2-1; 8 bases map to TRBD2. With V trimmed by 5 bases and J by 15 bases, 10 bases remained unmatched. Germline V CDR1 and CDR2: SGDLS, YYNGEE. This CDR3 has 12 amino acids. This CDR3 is CASRDPGLVPFF. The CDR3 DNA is TGTGCCAGCAGAGACCCGGGACTAGTGCCGTTCTTC.

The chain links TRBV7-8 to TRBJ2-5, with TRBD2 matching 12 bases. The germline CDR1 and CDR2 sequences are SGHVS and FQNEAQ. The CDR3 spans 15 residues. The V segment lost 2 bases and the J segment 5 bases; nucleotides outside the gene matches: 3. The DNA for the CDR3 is TGTGCCAGCAGCTTACTAGCGGGGGGGTCGGAGACCCAGTACTTC. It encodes CASSLLAGGSETQYF.

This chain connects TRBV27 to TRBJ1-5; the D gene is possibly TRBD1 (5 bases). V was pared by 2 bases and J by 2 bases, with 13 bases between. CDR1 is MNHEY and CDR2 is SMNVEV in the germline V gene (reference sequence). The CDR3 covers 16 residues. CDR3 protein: CASSLMGGRGNQPQHF. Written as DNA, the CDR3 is TGTGCCAGCAGTTTAATGGGGGGAAGGGGCAATCAGCCCCAGCATTTT.

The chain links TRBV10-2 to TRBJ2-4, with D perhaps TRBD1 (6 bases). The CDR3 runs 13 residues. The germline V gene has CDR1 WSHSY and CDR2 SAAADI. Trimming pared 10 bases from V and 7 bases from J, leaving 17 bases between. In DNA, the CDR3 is TGCGCCACACATCAGGGGTCGGCCAACATTCAGTACTTC. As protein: CATHQGSANIQYF.